These 27 T cell receptor beta chains were sequenced from one sample in a study of blood T cell repertoires in COVID-19 (dated by TCRdb to 2019 to 2021). Libraries came from the immunoSEQ multiplex PCR assay. TCRdb limited this immuneACCESS table to in-frame rearrangements with V and J called. A share of clones is missing; checked studies link under half to unresolved V genes, and the rest is unexplained. For this sample the table gives approximately 190,000 clones, of which 80% to 85% were detected only once. The top ten constitute 7% to 9% of the sample. The specimen sequenced was PBMCs or T cells enriched from blood (not recorded which). The receptors originated from a man aged 35 to 55 who had recovered from COVID-19.

The genes are TRBV4-2 and TRBJ2-7; 8 bases are shared with TRBD2. The CDR3 loop spans 16 amino acids. The J segment lost 4 bases and the V segment lost 0 bases, leaving 8 bases of the junction unmatched. CDR1 and CDR2 from the germline V gene are LGHNA and YNFKEQ. DNA of the CDR3: TGTGCCAGCAGCCAAGATCCCGGCGGGGGGCCGTACGAGCAGTACTTC. Its translation: CASSQDPGGGPYEQYF.

This chain links TRBV6-1 with TRBJ2-6; a weak D match, TRBD1 (5 bases). V gave up 4 bases and J gave up 2 bases, with 18 bases separating them. The length of the CDR3 is 18 residues. Germline CDR1 and CDR2: MNHNS and SASEGT. CDR3 in amino acids: CASSGRRARVTGANVLTF. Here the CDR3 DNA reads TGTGCCAGCAGTGGCCGACGGGCCAGGGTAACTGGGGCCAACGTCCTGACTTTC.

The chain links TRBV11-2 to TRBJ1-2, with 8 bases aligning to TRBD1. CDR1 SGHAT and CDR2 FQNNGV come from the germline V gene. This CDR3 is built from 14 residues. V shed 5 bases, J shed 2 bases, and the junction held 4 bases outside the gene matches. Here the CDR3 DNA reads TGTGCCAGCAGCCGACAGGGGAAGAACTATGGCTACACCTTC. Its protein product is CASSRQGKNYGYTF.

The rearrangement uses TRBV29-1 and TRBJ2-1; no clear D gene. Trimming took 7 bases from V and 6 from J, leaving 16 bases between them. The CDR3 contains 13 residues. Per germline, CDR1 SQVTM and CDR2 ANQGSEA. This CDR3 reads CSAVKAPSNEQFF. CDR3 bases: TGCAGCGCGGTCAAAGCCCCCTCCAATGAGCAGTTCTTC.

CDR3 in DNA: TGTGCCAGCAGTTACACCTTGGGACTAGCGGGGGGGCCCGGGGAGCTGTTTTTT. It translates to CASSYTLGLAGGPGELFF. The J gene is TRBJ2-2, the V gene TRBV27; 16 bases map to TRBD2. CDR1 and CDR2 (germline): MNHEY, SMNVEV (reference sequence). This CDR3 contains 18 residues. J was trimmed by 6 bases and V by 4 bases; bases with no gene match: 8.

This sequence joins TRBV2 and TRBJ1-5, with D possibly matching TRBD1 (5 bases). The ends were cut back, 6 bases at V and 6 bases at J, with 15 bases in the middle. The CDR3 runs 14 residues. Germline V CDR1 and CDR2: SNHLY, FYNNEI. The CDR3 bases are TGTGCCAGCAGCGGGTGGGGGGGTGGTCAGCCCCAGCATTTT. Its translation is CASSGWGGGQPQHF.

The chain couples TRBV7-2 to TRBJ2-7, with 7 bases aligning to TRBD1. The CDR3 spans 13 residues. J lost 9 bases, V lost 6 bases, and 11 bases had no gene match. Germline values: CDR1 SGHTA, CDR2 FQGNSA. The CDR3 sequence: CASSLGQARRQYF. The CDR3 DNA reads TGTGCCAGCAGTCTCGGACAGGCTCGACGGCAGTACTTC.

This chain connects TRBV6-5 to TRBJ1-2; D call uncertain. V lost 4 bases to trimming and J lost 8 bases, with 11 bases between them. Germline V gives CDR1 MNHEY, CDR2 SVGAGI. This CDR3 spans 12 amino acids. The CDR3 spells CASSSPGGGYTF. The CDR3 DNA sequence: TGTGCCAGCAGTTCCCCGGGAGGGGGCTACACCTTC.

The chain joins TRBV4-2 to TRBJ1-3, with D unresolved. Germline V CDR1 and CDR2: LGHNA, YNFKEQ. The CDR3 loop spans 15 amino acids. With 0 bases removed from V and 10 bases from J, the gap between germline ends came to 16 bases. The CDR3: CASSQDPSGVMTIYF. The CDR3 DNA sequence: TGTGCCAGCAGCCAAGATCCGTCCGGGGTCATGACCATATATTTT.

This sequence joins TRBV5-4 and TRBJ2-2; 11 positions agree with TRBD2. Trimming took 3 bases from V and 6 from J; bases not matched to a gene: 7. The CDR3 sequence is 16 residues long. The germline gives CDR1 SGHNT, CDR2 YYREEE (reference sequence). CDR3 DNA: TGTGCCAGCAGCTCTGTAGCGGGGGGGCCACCCGGGGAGCTGTTTTTT. Its translation is CASSSVAGGPPGELFF.

The chain has TRBV3-1 (or the pseudogene TRBV3-2) and TRBJ2-7; possible D gene TRBD1, 5 bases. Germline values: CDR1 LGHDT, CDR2 YNNKEL (reference sequence). The CDR3 sequence is 14 residues long. V was clipped by 1 base and J by 0 bases, with 7 bases between them. This CDR3 reads CASSQGQGSYEQYF. In DNA form, the CDR3 reads TGTGCCAGCAGCCAAGGGCAGGGCTCCTACGAGCAGTACTTC.

About this clone itself: The junction shows a germline mismatch at one end, possibly a read error. The CDR3 loop reads CALRGQDLGVAFF. DNA of the CDR3: TGTGCCCTCAGGGGACAGGATCTAGGAGTTGCTTTCTTT. V gene TRBV10-3 combines with J gene TRBJ1-1; 8 bases map to TRBD1. Germline CDR1 and CDR2: ENHRY and SYGVKD. The CDR3 has 13 amino acids.

V is TRBV28 and J is TRBJ1-5, with 9 bases that match TRBD1. After removal of 5 bases from V and 4 bases from J, the junction contained 6 bases not matched to a gene. The germline V gene encodes CDR1 MDHEN and CDR2 SYDVKM. The CDR3 has 15 amino acids. The CDR3 sequence is CASSPRDRVNQPQHF. The CDR3 DNA reads TGTGCCAGCAGTCCCCGGGACAGGGTAAATCAGCCCCAGCATTTT. The entire variable domain, with the rest obtained from reference TRBV28 and TRBJ1-5, is as follows: DVKVTQSSRYLVKRTGEKVFLECVQDMDHENMFWYRQDPGLGLRLIYFSYDVKMKEKGDIPEGYSVSREKKERFSLILESASTNQTSMYLCASSPRDRVNQPQHFGDGTRLSIL.

The V and J genes are TRBV5-1 and TRBJ2-7; TRBD2 is a possible D gene (6 bases). The ends were cut back, 3 bases at V and 2 bases at J, with 9 bases in the middle. Per germline, CDR1 SGHRS and CDR2 YFSETQ. The CDR3 is 13 amino acids. The CDR3 region is CASSWEVAYEQYF. CDR3 in DNA: TGCGCCAGCAGCTGGGAGGTAGCCTACGAGCAGTACTTC.

The rearrangement joins TRBV19 to TRBJ1-1; 9 bases are a match to TRBD1. The CDR3 spans 14 residues. J was trimmed by 7 bases and V by 3 bases; bases with no gene match: 6. Per germline, CDR1 LNHDA and CDR2 SQIVND (reference sequence). CDR3 sequence reads: CASSIEQGASEAFF. Here the CDR3 DNA reads TGTGCCAGTAGTATCGAACAGGGGGCAAGTGAAGCTTTCTTT.

The chain joins TRBV7-2 to TRBJ2-5; 9 bases match TRBD2. This CDR3 is 16 amino acids long. V shed 5 bases and J 7 bases; nucleotides not matched to a gene: 14. CDR1 is SGHTA and CDR2 is FQGNSA in the germline V gene. The CDR3 DNA sequence: TGTGCCAGCAGCCCCGGGGTTAGCGGGGGAGGTGGGACCCAGTACTTC. This translates into CASSPGVSGGGGTQYF.

This sequence joins TRBV5-4 and TRBJ1-4, with TRBD1 matching 10 bases. V dropped 4 bases and J dropped 7; count of bases not matched to a gene: 7. The CDR3 runs to 15 residues. Germline V gene lookup returns CDR1 SGHNT and CDR2 YYREEE (reference sequence). CDR3 nucleotide sequence: TGTGCCAGCAGCCTGACAGGGGGCAGTTTTGAAAAACTGTTTTTT. Translated, it gives CASSLTGGSFEKLFF.

This clone appeared a few times. Other DNA sequences within the sample encode an identical CDR3. CDR3 nucleotide sequence: TGTGCCAGCAGCCAAGGGTCGGGCGGGGGTTACAATGAGCAGTTCTTC. Protein: CASSQGSGGGYNEQFF. The genes are TRBV3-1 (or the pseudogene TRBV3-2) and TRBJ2-1, with TRBD2 matching over 7 bases. Germline V gene data show CDR1 as LGHDT and CDR2 as YNNKEL (reference sequence). The J segment lost 4 bases and the V segment lost 1 base, leaving 7 bases of the junction unmatched. The CDR3 has 16 amino acids.

The rearrangement joins TRBV16 to TRBJ1-3, with no clear D. Germline CDR1 KGHSY, CDR2 FQNENV. The CDR3 is 17 residues long. Trimming removed 0 bases at V and 1 base at J, with 13 bases between. The CDR3 nucleotides read TGTGCCAGCAGCCAATCAATCCCCAGGTCTTCTGGAAACACCATATATTTT. Its protein is CASSQSIPRSSGNTIYF.

The gene calls are TRBV7-2 and TRBJ1-6, with unresolved D. CDR3 size: 13 residues. The V and J ends lost 11 bases and 1 base respectively, with 9 bases between them. Germline assignment: CDR1 SGHTA and CDR2 FQGNSA. The CDR3 nucleotides are TGTGCCGCTCAGGAATCCTATAATTCACCCCTCCACTTT. Translating it yields CAAQESYNSPLHF.

This clone came up a few times. The chain recombines TRBV19 with TRBJ1-2; perhaps TRBD1 as D (6 bases). V was pared by 7 bases and J by 1 base, with 19 bases between. The CDR3 spans 16 residues. The germline V gene has CDR1 LNHDA and CDR2 SQIVND (reference sequence). CDR3 sequence (DNA): TGTGCCAGTAACGCGGACAGCACACCATTTAACTATGGCTACACCTTC. Translating it yields CASNADSTPFNYGYTF.

The chain joins TRBV7-2 to TRBJ2-2; TRBD2 matches 10 bases. Trimming cost V 5 bases and J 4 bases; bases outside gene matches: 4. Germline CDR1 reads SGHTA; CDR2 reads FQGNSA. The CDR3 length is 15 residues. Written as DNA, the CDR3 is TGTGCCAGCAGCGCAGTAGCGGGGGGCACCGGGGAGCTGTTTTTT. Amino acid sequence: CASSAVAGGTGELFF.

The rearrangement links TRBV7-2 to TRBJ1-1; D is ambiguous. CDR1 is SGHTA, CDR2 FQGNSA, per germline. V lost 1 base to trimming and J lost 2 bases, with 5 bases between them. The CDR3 spans 13 residues. CDR3 protein: CASSLGYNTEAFF. The CDR3 nucleotides are TGTGCCAGCAGCTTAGGCTATAACACTGAAGCTTTCTTT.

The chain couples TRBV7-9 to TRBJ1-2; possibly TRBD1 for D (6 bases). There are 17 residues in the CDR3. Germline V gene lookup returns CDR1 SEHNR and CDR2 FQNEAQ (reference sequence). Trimming pared 5 bases from V and 0 bases from J, leaving 19 bases between. CDR3 region: CASSRPGRGDTNYGYTF. The CDR3 nucleotides are TGTGCCAGCAGCCGCCCGGGCAGGGGCGATACTAACTATGGCTACACCTTC.

This CDR3 reads CASSRGAGWYF. CDR3 in DNA: TGTGCCAGCAGTCGGGGGGCAGGGTGGTATTTT. The V gene is TRBV6-5, the J gene TRBJ1-3; D possibly corresponds to TRBD1 (6 bases). Germline CDR1 reads MNHEY; CDR2 reads SVGAGI. V lost 5 bases and J lost 16, with 15 bases in between. CDR3 length equals 11 residues.

The chain combines TRBV5-4 with TRBJ1-2; 9 bases fit TRBD1. V was clipped by 1 base and J by 4 bases; unmatched bases: 5. The germline CDR1 and CDR2 sequences are SGHNT and YYREEE (reference sequence). The CDR3 extends over 15 amino acids. CDR3 in DNA: TGTGCCAGCAGCTTGAAGGGGACAGGGCTCTATGGCTACACCTTC. Encoded protein: CASSLKGTGLYGYTF.

This chain links TRBV4-3 with TRBJ2-7; 7 nucleotides line up with TRBD1. In germline, CDR1 is LGHNA, CDR2 YSLEER. The ends lost 1 base at V and 3 bases at J; junction bases unmatched: 12. CDR3 length: 17 residues. This chain's CDR3 is CASSQVVGLQGNYEQYF. For the CDR3, the DNA is TGCGCCAGCAGCCAAGTTGTCGGATTACAGGGGAACTACGAGCAGTACTTC.